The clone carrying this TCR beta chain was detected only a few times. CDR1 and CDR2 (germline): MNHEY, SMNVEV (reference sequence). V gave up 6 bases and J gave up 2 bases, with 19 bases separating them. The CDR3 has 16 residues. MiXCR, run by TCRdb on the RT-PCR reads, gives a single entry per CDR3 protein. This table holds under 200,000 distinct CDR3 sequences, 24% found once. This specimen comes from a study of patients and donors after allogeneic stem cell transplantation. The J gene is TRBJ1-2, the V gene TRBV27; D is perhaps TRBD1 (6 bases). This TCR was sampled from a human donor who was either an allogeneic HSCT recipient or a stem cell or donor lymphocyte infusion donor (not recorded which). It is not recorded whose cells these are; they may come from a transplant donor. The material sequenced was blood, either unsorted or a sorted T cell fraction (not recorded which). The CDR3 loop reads CASSQWGATTNYGYTF. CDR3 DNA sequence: TGTGCCAGCAGCCAATGGGGGGCGACCACGAACTATGGCTACACCTTC.